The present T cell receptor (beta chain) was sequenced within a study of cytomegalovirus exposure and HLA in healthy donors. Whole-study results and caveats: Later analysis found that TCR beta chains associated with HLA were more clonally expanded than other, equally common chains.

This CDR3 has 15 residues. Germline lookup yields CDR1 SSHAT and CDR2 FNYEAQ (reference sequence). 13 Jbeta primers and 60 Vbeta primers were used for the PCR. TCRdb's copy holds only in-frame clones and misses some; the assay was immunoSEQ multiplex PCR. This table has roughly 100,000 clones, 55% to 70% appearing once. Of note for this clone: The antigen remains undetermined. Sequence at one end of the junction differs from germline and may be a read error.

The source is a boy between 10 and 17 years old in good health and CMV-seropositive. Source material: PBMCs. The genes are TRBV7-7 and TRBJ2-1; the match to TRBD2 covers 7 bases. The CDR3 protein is CASSLAAGVYNEQFF. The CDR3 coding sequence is TGTGCTAGCAGCTTAGCTGCGGGGGTCTACAATGAGCAGTTCTTC.